This record covers a single TCR beta chain. Its target antigen remains unknown. An end of the junction does not agree with germline; a read error may underlie this. The sample belongs to a study of tumor-infiltrating lymphocytes in primary liver carcinoma (TCRdb year 2017). Study-wide context: Between late 2015 and early 2016, about 5 patients in China with histopathologically diagnosed primary liver carcinoma had their tumors surgically resected. Hepatocellular carcinoma (four) or combined HCC and intrahepatic cholangiocarcinoma (one) was present in the five patients, who were three men and two women aged 30 to 69 years. The five patients had tumors staged T1-T3 N0M0, with maximum diameters ranging from about 4.2 to 10 cm. Each sample produced about 3.5 to 7.13 million productive TCRbeta reads, and read depth showed no significant difference between tissue types. TCRbeta repertoire sequencing, expression microarrays and whole-exome sequencing were combined in the study across five regions of each liver tumor, with adjacent normal tissue and blood also included. A total of approximately 35 specimens from 5 patients underwent TCRbeta repertoire sequencing, comprising about 25 tumor regions, 5 adjacent noncancerous liver tissues and 5 peripheral blood samples. Technical replicate repertoires showed high reproducibility, with mean shared-clone rates around 0.91 and correlation coefficients above 0.98. Study-level results and caveats: Bulk unsorted samples precluded comparing CD4+ and CD8+ T cell repertoires. Repertoire overlap was higher between tumor regions (mean about 35%) than tumor-adjacent (approximately 17%) or tumor-blood (14%) pairs, consistent with antigen-driven expansion. A significantly larger repertoire fraction was made up by the top 250 clones in tumors than in blood (p = 0.039). Only the TCR beta chain was sequenced, which likely underestimates true repertoire diversity because unpaired alpha chains were not captured. The study included only 4 to 6 patients, and the authors note findings should be validated in a larger study.

A constant-region primer and ProtoScript II reverse transcriptase were used to reverse-transcribe TCRbeta-specific cDNA from 500 ng total RNA. Three nested multiplex PCR rounds, following a slightly modified ARM-PCR procedure, were used to build the TCRbeta libraries. Each of the first two PCR rounds ran for approximately 10 cycles using multiplex TRBV1-TRBV30 forward primers together with a Cbeta reverse primer. A final 25-cycle PCR with Deep VentR polymerase added sample barcodes and Illumina adapters. Before sequencing, amplicons between 200 and 500 bp were purified from gel using a QIAquick gel extraction kit. An Illumina HiSeq 2500 was used to sequence the TCRbeta amplicons, generating 250-bp paired-end reads. Regarding the original processing steps: Reads were quality-trimmed with Trimmomatic v0.33, and paired reads were merged with FLASH v1.2.11 to recover full CDR3 sequences. V, D and J germline segments were assigned to the rearranged TCRbeta sequences by MiGEC v1.2.1b. Clonotype statistics and Shannon-Wiener diversity indices were calculated with VDJtools v1.0.0. Except for diversity analysis, only each sample's 250 most abundant clonotypes were used in subsequent analyses to reduce sampling bias. The public reads were reanalyzed by TCRdb: fastp trimming at Q25, MiXCR alignment, in-frame beta chains only. Each CDR3 protein gets just one entry, which takes the most common genes and DNA from the rows behind it. None of the V and J calls come from the authors' own analysis; TCRdb made them. A total of 250,000 to 400,000 distinct CDR3 sequences appear in this sample, 65% of them only once. The top ten hold approximately 9.4% of the sample.

RNA from unsorted whole blood was extracted with TRIzol reagent, and germline DNA was obtained with the DNeasy Blood & Tissue kit. Chronic HBV infection was present in the patients, and the patients were treatment-naive at sampling. Around 4 milliliters of peripheral blood were collected into K2EDTA tubes before surgery. The CDR3 sequence holds 14 residues, the cysteine and phenylalanine included. Here the CDR3 DNA is all that survives: 42 bases in frame from base 1. CDR1 and CDR2 were assigned from the germline V gene as SGHRS and YFSETQ. The sample consisted of peripheral blood. The TCR comes from a man aged 35-49 years with primary liver carcinoma and hepatitis B virus infection. The receptor chain draws on TRBV5-1 and TRBJ2-7; the D segment could be TRBD2, given 5 matching bases. The CDR3 in this case is CASRSGRDGYEQCF. The nucleotide sequence is given as TGCGCCAGCAGAAGCGGTCGAGACGGCTACGAGCAGTGCTTC.